A single sample is the source of the 18 T cell receptor beta chains below, sequenced in a study of blood T cell repertoires in COVID-19. Here immunoSEQ multiplex PCR was the method, and the copy in TCRdb shows in-frame clones only, minus some. This sample has under 35,000 clones, with less than 90% found just once. Material: peripheral blood. The source of these receptors is a woman aged 60-75 years with active COVID-19.

By share, this clone counts as medium-sized. This chain uses TRBV11-2 with TRBJ1-2; tentatively, D is TRBD1 (5 bases). V gave up 4 bases and J gave up 4 bases, with 16 bases separating them. Germline CDR1 is SGHAT and CDR2 is FQNNGV. The CDR3 extends over 15 amino acids. The CDR3 loop reads CASSSLRQPGYGYTF. CDR3 DNA: TGTGCCAGCAGCTCGTTACGACAGCCCGGCTATGGCTACACCTTC.

The gene calls are TRBV6-5 and TRBJ1-4; perhaps TRBD1 as D (5 bases). CDR1 and CDR2 from the germline V gene are MNHEY and SVGAGI. V lost 8 bases and J 8 bases, leaving 15 bases between the germline ends. This CDR3 contains 13 residues. CDR3 loop: CASRIRASEKLFF. For the CDR3, the DNA is TGTGCCAGCCGTATCAGGGCCTCAGAAAAACTGTTTTTT.

The chain recombines TRBV4-2 with TRBJ2-7, with 11 bases aligning to TRBD2. The CDR3 consists of 16 residues. J gave up 0 bases and V 5 bases, and 6 bases lay outside the gene matches. Germline CDR1 is LGHNA and CDR2 is YNFKEQ. The CDR3 loop reads CASSSTSGRSSYEQYF. In DNA, the CDR3 is TGTGCCAGCAGCAGCACTAGCGGGAGAAGCTCCTACGAGCAGTACTTC.

The V call is TRBV3-1 (or the pseudogene TRBV3-2), the J call TRBJ2-5; 7 bases agree with TRBD2. Per germline, CDR1 LGHDT and CDR2 YNNKEL (reference sequence). J was trimmed by 5 bases and V by 0 bases; bases with no gene match: 9. The CDR3 is made up of 16 amino acids. The CDR3 protein is CASSQELTGGGETQYF. The CDR3 region has the DNA TGTGCCAGCAGCCAAGAACTGACGGGGGGAGGCGAGACCCAGTACTTC.

The chain employs TRBV6-2 or TRBV6-3 and TRBJ1-1, with no clear D. Germline-derived CDR1 and CDR2 are MNHEY and SVGEGT. This CDR3 has 13 amino acids. V lost 4 bases and J 11 bases, leaving 17 bases between the germline ends. This CDR3 reads CASSSAVPGCAFF. CDR3 DNA: TGTGCCAGCAGTTCGGCAGTGCCGGGGTGTGCTTTCTTT.

The chain has TRBV2 and TRBJ2-2; possible D gene TRBD2, 6 bases. Per the germline V gene, CDR1 is SNHLY and CDR2 is FYNNEI. With 7 bases removed from V and 9 bases from J, the gap between germline ends came to 12 bases. The CDR3 sequence is 12 residues long. The CDR3 coding sequence is TGTGCCAGCAAAAGGAGGGGATGGGAGCTGTTTTTT. Translating gives CASKRRGWELFF.

V and J are TRBV28 and TRBJ1-4, with 7 positions matching TRBD1. Germline assignment: CDR1 MDHEN and CDR2 SYDVKM. Germline trimming cut 7 bases from V and 11 bases from J; bases unmatched to any gene: 10. The CDR3 runs to 13 residues. CDR3 protein: CASTYRGRGKLFF. Written as DNA, the CDR3 is TGTGCCAGCACGTACAGGGGACGCGGGAAACTGTTTTTT.

The chain carries TRBV2 and TRBJ2-7; perhaps TRBD2 as D (6 bases). This CDR3 comprises 17 residues. Germline CDR1 is SNHLY and CDR2 is FYNNEI. Trimming took off 4 bases at V and 1 base at J, with 20 bases between the two ends. CDR3 in DNA: TGTGCCAGCAGTGGAGGGTATGGGACTTTCTCTTCCTACGAGCAGTACTTC. Its translation is CASSGGYGTFSSYEQYF.

The chain recombines TRBV6-5 with TRBJ2-1, with 8 positions matching TRBD2. Germline CDR1 is MNHEY and CDR2 is SVGAGI. The CDR3 contains 14 residues. Losses at the gene ends were 4 bases for V and 7 bases for J; bases not matched to a gene: 6. Written as DNA, the CDR3 is TGTGCCAGCAGTTCGAATCGGGGGGGGAATGAGCAGTTCTTC. This codes for CASSSNRGGNEQFF.

This clone has just a few counts. The chain uses TRBV9 and TRBJ1-1; D is uncertain. This CDR3 region has 13 residues. The germline V and J ends were trimmed by 0 bases and 5 bases, with 8 bases remaining between them. Germline V gene sequence: CDR1 SGDLS, CDR2 YYNGEE. The CDR3 region has the DNA TGTGCCAGCAGCGTAGGCCGGGGTACTGAAGCTTTCTTT. It is translated as CASSVGRGTEAFF.

The J gene is TRBJ2-7, the V gene TRBV28; D unclear. This CDR3 region has 11 residues. The V end lost 4 bases, the J end lost 6 bases, and 7 bases lay between the germline ends. CDR1 and CDR2 (germline): MDHEN, SYDVKM. For the CDR3, the DNA is TGTGCCAGCAGTTCACTGTTCGAGCAGTACTTC. Encoded protein: CASSSLFEQYF.

This clone qualifies as medium-sized. The V call is TRBV29-1, the J call TRBJ1-2, with unresolved D. Trimming shortened V by 4 bases and J by 7 bases, and 10 bases separated the two germline ends. Germline-derived CDR1 and CDR2 are SQVTM and ANQGSEA. CDR3 length: 11 residues. The chain's CDR3 is CSVGESVGYTF. The CDR3 coding sequence is TGCAGCGTTGGAGAGTCCGTTGGCTACACCTTC.

The rearrangement links TRBV7-2 to TRBJ2-7, with TRBD1 matching 11 bases. V lost 1 base and J lost 3; bases outside the gene matches: 5. This CDR3 spans 16 amino acids. Germline V gives CDR1 SGHTA, CDR2 FQGNSA. CDR3: CASSLVGGQGVYEQYF. CDR3 nucleotides: TGTGCCAGCAGCTTAGTAGGGGGACAGGGGGTCTACGAGCAGTACTTC. The entire variable domain, with the rest obtained from reference TRBV7-2 and TRBJ2-7, is as follows: GAGVSQSPSNKVTEKGKDVELRCDPISGHTALYWYRQSLGQGLEFLIYFQGNSAPDKSGLPSDRFSAERTGGSVSTLTIQRTQQEDSAVYLCASSLVGGQGVYEQYFGPGTRLTVT.

This sequence joins TRBV7-3 and TRBJ2-7, with 9 nucleotides matching TRBD2. CDR1 SGHTA and CDR2 FQGTGA come from the germline V gene. CDR3 length equals 15 residues. Germline trimming cut 5 bases from V and 2 bases from J; bases unmatched to any gene: 7. The CDR3 DNA is TGTGCCAGCAGCCCGTGGGGCGGGAGGGCCTACGAGCAGTACTTC. Translated, it gives CASSPWGGRAYEQYF.

This chain connects TRBV5-6 to TRBJ2-2; TRBD1 agrees at 9 bases. The germline V gene has CDR1 SGHDT and CDR2 YYEEEE. The trim removed 0 bases at V and 4 bases at J, leaving 4 bases unmatched. This CDR3 has 16 residues. CDR3 region: CASSLVTGGRTGELFF. The CDR3 bases are TGTGCCAGCAGCTTGGTAACAGGGGGCCGCACCGGGGAGCTGTTTTTT.

This sequence joins TRBV3-1 (or the pseudogene TRBV3-2) and TRBJ1-5; D not certain. The CDR3 consists of 17 residues. V lost 0 bases to trimming and J lost 4 bases, with 16 bases between them. Germline V gene lookup returns CDR1 LGHDT and CDR2 YNNKEL (reference sequence). CDR3 region: CASSQDPQAKPNQPQHF. As DNA, the CDR3 is TGTGCCAGCAGCCAAGATCCCCAAGCCAAACCGAATCAGCCCCAGCATTTT.

The chain uses TRBV2 and TRBJ2-3; possibly TRBD1 for D (5 bases). V was pared by 2 bases and J by 0 bases, with 6 bases between. Germline-derived CDR1 and CDR2 are SNHLY and FYNNEI. This CDR3 has 14 residues. CDR3 bases: TGTGCCAGCAGTGAATGGGGCAGCACAGATACGCAGTATTTT. It specifies CASSEWGSTDTQYF.

The chain uses TRBV5-6 and TRBJ2-1, with unresolved D. The V end was cut by 6 bases, the J end by 0 bases, with 16 bases between. Germline V CDR1 and CDR2: SGHDT, YYEEEE. This CDR3 region has 16 residues. The DNA for the CDR3 is TGTGCCAGCACCAGTGCCTCCGCGGACTCCTACAATGAGCAGTTCTTC. This codes for CASTSASADSYNEQFF.